The source of this T cell receptor (beta chain) is a study of blood T cell repertoires in COVID-19. V lost 2 bases, J lost 6 bases, and 10 bases lay in between. The germline V gene has CDR1 LGHDT and CDR2 YNNKEL (reference sequence). This CDR3 has 13 amino acids. Assay used: immunoSEQ multiplex PCR; TCRdb lists only in-frame clones, some missing. The data show approximately 220,000 clones, around four fifths seen once. Sequenced input: peripheral blood. The clonotype comes from a woman aged 55-69 years who had recovered from COVID-19. The chain has TRBV3-1 (or the pseudogene TRBV3-2) and TRBJ1-2; no clear D. The chain's CDR3 is CASSQTVRNGYTF. The CDR3 region has the DNA TGTGCCAGCAGCCAAACGGTCAGGAATGGCTACACCTTC.